This T cell receptor beta chain was retrieved from a study of cytomegalovirus exposure and HLA in healthy donors. Study-wide points: Later on, an analysis tied around 17,000 TCR beta sequences to HLA alleles at 0.05 false discovery rate.

In regard to this clone: No antigen is known for it.

It was with 60 Vbeta and 13 Jbeta primers that the PCR ran. Clones were sequenced by immunoSEQ multiplex PCR, and TCRdb holds only the in-frame ones, with some missing. This sample has about 210,000 clones, with 82% found just once. The receptor was derived from a man aged 40-50 years in good health and CMV-seropositive. Sequencing was done on a sample of PBMCs.

CDR3 sequence reads: CASSGAGEGSYEQYF. The CDR3 coding sequence is TGTGCCAGCAGTGGGGCGGGAGAAGGGTCCTACGAGCAGTACTTC. V is TRBV25-1 and J is TRBJ2-5; TRBD2 matches at 7 bases. The DNA end favors TRBJ2-7, so the J call may be wrong. CDR1 MGHDK and CDR2 SYGVNS come from the germline V gene. The CDR3 is made up of 15 amino acids.